This T cell receptor (beta chain) appears in the sequencing data of a study of blood T cell repertoires in COVID-19. About the research overall: COVID-19 samples, acute and convalescent, were from the United States, Italy and Spain. PBMCs, B-cell-depleted T cells, or T cells were the source of the cDNA or gDNA that made up the material.

This CDR3 region has 14 residues. CDR1 and CDR2 from the germline V gene are SGHTA and FQGTGA. V lost 1 base, J lost 5 bases, and 9 bases lay in between. Original processing methods: Amplification from reference gene primers served as the basis for estimated nucleated cell counts. The assay was immunoSEQ multiplex PCR, and TCRdb's table has in-frame clones only and misses some. D and trimming were read from the DNA, whereas the V and J calls and clone size are those reported in that table. The sample holds 200,000 to 300,000 clones, 84% seen once. The sample consisted of peripheral blood. The V gene is TRBV7-3, the J gene TRBJ2-1; D is ambiguous. The TCR comes from a man aged 50-60 years with acute or convalescent COVID-19. CDR3: CASSLRALDNEQFF. DNA of the CDR3: TGTGCCAGCAGCTTAAGGGCACTGGACAATGAGCAGTTCTTC.